Below, 2 T cell receptor beta chains from the same sample are listed, as sequenced in a study of T cells in lung cancer brain metastases. The protocol was immunoSEQ multiplex PCR, while the TCRdb copy is restricted to in-frame clones and leaves out a portion. Of 3,000 to 4,000 clones in the sample, roughly nine tenths were seen once. Input material: tumor tissue from the primary lung tumor. These receptors came from a man in his 70s with non-small cell lung cancer.

The chain carries TRBV18 and TRBJ1-5; TRBD1 might be the D (5 bases). Germline lookup yields CDR1 KGHSH and CDR2 LQKENI. This CDR3 has 16 residues. The germline V and J ends were trimmed by 4 bases and 0 bases, with 13 bases remaining between them. The CDR3 region is CASSLAGGDSNQPQHF. The CDR3 DNA sequence: TGTGCCAGCTCACTAGCGGGGGGAGATAGCAATCAGCCCCAGCATTTT.

This sequence joins TRBV14 and TRBJ2-5; the match to TRBD1 covers 9 bases. CDR1 is SGHDN and CDR2 is FVKESK in the germline V gene. Unmatched junction bases numbered 15, after V lost 2 bases and J lost 5 bases. This CDR3 spans 18 amino acids. This chain's CDR3 is CASSQYRYRDRVVETQYF. Here the CDR3 DNA reads TGTGCCAGCAGCCAATATCGCTACCGGGACAGGGTAGTGGAGACCCAGTACTTC. Looking up the rest from reference TRBV14 and TRBJ2-5 gives the full variable domain: EAGVTQFPSHSVIEKGQTVTLRCDPISGHDNLYWYRRVMGKEIKFLLHFVKESKQDESGMPNNRFLAERTGGTYSTLKVQPAELEDSGVYFCASSQYRYRDRVVETQYFGPGTRLLVL.